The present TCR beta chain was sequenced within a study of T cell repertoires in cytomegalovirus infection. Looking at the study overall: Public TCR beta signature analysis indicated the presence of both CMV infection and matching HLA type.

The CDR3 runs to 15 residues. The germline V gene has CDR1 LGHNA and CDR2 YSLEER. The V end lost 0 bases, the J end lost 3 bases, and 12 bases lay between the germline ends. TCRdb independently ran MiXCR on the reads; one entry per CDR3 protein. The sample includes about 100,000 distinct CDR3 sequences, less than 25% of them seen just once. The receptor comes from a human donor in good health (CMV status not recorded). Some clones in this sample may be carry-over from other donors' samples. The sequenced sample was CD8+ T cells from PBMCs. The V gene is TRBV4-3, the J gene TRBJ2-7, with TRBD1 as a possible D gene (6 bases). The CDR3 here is CASSQDRQGRYEQYF. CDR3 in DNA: TGCGCCAGCAGCCAAGATAGGCAGGGGCGCTACGAGCAGTACTTC.